A single T cell receptor (beta chain) is shown here with its context. Its antigen is as yet unknown. CD45RO negativity and positive selection for CCR7 defined naive CD8 cells, a population that excluded terminally differentiated effector memory CD45RA+ cells. Within Nashville, Tennessee resided all donors, each a Caucasian adult. These data belong to a study of shared clonotypes between healthy human individuals. Study outcomes and limitations: Naive CD4 clonotype sharing across a handful of donors was 4% to 5.5%.

The CDR3 spans 15 residues. Germline V gene sequence: CDR1 MDHEN, CDR2 SYDVKM. Trimming took off 0 bases at V and 5 bases at J, with 10 bases between the two ends. This table comes from immunoSEQ multiplex PCR, and its TCRdb copy is limited to in-frame clones, with some not included. Of about 2.2 million clones listed, 93% are singletons. V gene TRBV28 combines with J gene TRBJ2-2; a weak D match, TRBD2 (6 bases). The specimen sequenced was naive CD8+ T cells from PBMCs. The source is a man aged 18 to 30 in good health. Some clones in this sample may be carry-over from other donors' samples. The CDR3 loop reads CASSLWRGLTGELFF. CDR3 bases: TGTGCCAGCAGTTTATGGCGGGGCCTAACCGGGGAGCTGTTTTTT.